The T cell receptor (beta chain) under discussion was sequenced for a study of blood T cell repertoires in COVID-19. Across the whole study: Acute and convalescent COVID-19 samples came from the United States, Italy and Spain.

Per the authors' pipeline: Quantification of nucleated cells was approximated via reference gene primer amplification. Only in-frame clones appear in the TCRdb table, and some are missing; sequencing was by immunoSEQ multiplex PCR. V and J calls and clone size are copied from that table; D and trimming were computed from the DNA. The sample holds fewer than 35,000 clones, less than 90% seen once. Germline CDR1 SEHNR, CDR2 FQNEAQ (reference sequence). Trimming left V 6 bases short and J 3 bases short, with 20 bases between. CDR3 length equals 16 residues. The clonotype was recovered from a woman older than 75 with active or convalescent COVID-19. Sequenced input: peripheral blood. This chain uses TRBV7-9 with TRBJ1-1; tentatively, D is TRBD1 (5 bases). The CDR3 sequence is CASRQWGGDGHTEAFF. The CDR3, as DNA: TGTGCCAGCAGACAGTGGGGAGGGGACGGCCACACTGAAGCTTTCTTT. The full variable domain, completed using reference TRBV7-9 and TRBJ1-1, is DTGVSQNPRHKITKRGQNVTFRCDPISEHNRLYWYRQTLGQGPEFLTYFQNEAQLEKSRLLSDRFSAERPKGSFSTLEIQRTEQGDSAMYLCASRQWGGDGHTEAFFGQGTRLTVV.